This is a list of T cell receptor beta chains from one sample in a study of molecular identifiers for immune sequencing clone quantification. MiXCR, run by TCRdb on the PCR reads, gives a single entry per CDR3 protein. The data hold hundreds of thousands of distinct CDR3 sequences, with roughly a fifth observed a single time. Material for sequencing was naive CD8+ T cells from blood, with Jurkat cell RNA spiked in. The receptor set was obtained from a human donor in good health. Some libraries in this study had Jurkat cell RNA spiked in. Each CDR3 is given with its conserved first and last residue. A D gene is named only where the DNA matches it firmly. The listing skips clone size in some rows; elsewhere it reads once, few, many or a size class.

j_call | clone_size | d_call | v_call | cdr3_nt | cdr3_aa
TRBJ1-1 | many | NA | TRBV7-9 | TGTGCCAGCAGCTCCCCTGGTCGGGTAGGAATTGAAGCTTTCTTT | CASSSPGRVGIEAFF
TRBJ2-3 | NA | TRBD1 | TRBV10-3 | TGTGCCATCAGTGAGACCGGGACAGGGGATGGGGATACGCAGTATTTT | CAISETGTGDGDTQYF
TRBJ1-2 | few | TRBD1 | TRBV29-1 | TGCAGCGTTGATCTTTTTGGGGACAGCATTTATGGCTACACCTTC | CSVDLFGDSIYGYTF
TRBJ2-7 | many | NA | TRBV30 | TGTGCCTGGAGTGACATCGATGGGCGCACCTACGAGCAGTACTTC | CAWSDIDGRTYEQYF
TRBJ2-4 | NA | NA | TRBV2 | TGTGCCAGCAGTGAAGACCCAAAGCAGGGTCTCAACATTCAGTACTTC | CASSEDPKQGLNIQYF
TRBJ1-5 | many | NA | TRBV28 | TGTGCCAGCAGTTTATTGGAGAATAGCAATCAGCCCCAGCATTTT | CASSLLENSNQPQHF
TRBJ2-5 | many | NA | TRBV9 | TGTGCCAGCAGCGTAGGGGAAGAGACCCAGTACTTC | CASSVGEETQYF
TRBJ1-5 | NA | TRBD1 | TRBV29-1 | TGCAGCGTTGAAGATCTACCAGGGGGGAATCAGCCCCAGCATTTT | CSVEDLPGGNQPQHF
TRBJ2-7 | many | TRBD2 | TRBV19 | TGTGCCAGTAGCCCTAGCGGGGGAGCCTACGAGCAGTACTTC | CASSPSGGAYEQYF
TRBJ2-1 | many | NA | TRBV13 | TGTGCCAGCAGCTTCCGGGATGAGCAGTTCTTC | CASSFRDEQFF
TRBJ1-4 | many | TRBD1 | TRBV6-5 | TGTGCCAGCAGTTGGGGCGGGACAGATGAAAAACTGTTTTTT | CASSWGGTDEKLFF
TRBJ2-6 | many | TRBD1 | TRBV5-6 | TGTGCCAGCAGCTACTACAGGGGGTCGAGCTCTGGGGCCAACGTCCTGACTTTC | CASSYYRGSSSGANVLTF
TRBJ2-5 | few | TRBD2 | TRBV7-6 | TGTGCCAGCAGCGAAGTAGCGGGAGCGGCAGAGACCCAGTACTTC | CASSEVAGAAETQYF
TRBJ2-5 | many | NA | TRBV29-1 | TGCAGCGTCAGCGACGGGCAAGAGACCCAGTACTTC | CSVSDGQETQYF
TRBJ1-1 | many | NA | TRBV7-9 | TGTGCCAGCAGCCCACAGGGATGGAACACTGAAGCTTTCTTT | CASSPQGWNTEAFF
TRBJ2-2 | many | NA | TRBV14 | TGTGCCAGCAGCCGCCAACTAGAACTCACCGGGGAGCTGTTTTTT | CASSRQLELTGELFF
TRBJ2-5 | NA | TRBD1 | TRBV28 | TGTGCCGGCGGTTTAGGCCGGTTCGGACAGGGGGCCGGGGAGACCCAGTACTTC | CAGGLGRFGQGAGETQYF
TRBJ2-3 | NA | NA | TRBV12-3/TRBV12-4 | TGTGCCAGCAGTGGCTTCATAACCGCAGATACGCAGTATTTT | CASSGFITADTQYF
TRBJ2-1 | many | NA | TRBV4-1 | TGCGCCAGCAGCCAAGATCTTCCCGGGGCCCGCTCCTACAATGAGCAGTTCTTC | CASSQDLPGARSYNEQFF
TRBJ2-5 | many | NA | TRBV30 | TGTGCCTGGATGTCAGAAAGGACACAAGAGACCCAGTACTTC | CAWMSERTQETQYF
TRBJ2-7 | many | NA | TRBV27 | TGTGCCAGCAAGAGATCCGGACAGCCAACGGTCGACGAGCAGTACTTC | CASKRSGQPTVDEQYF
TRBJ2-1 | few | NA | TRBV4-2 | TGTGCCAGCAGCGGAACCGGGACGGACCCTTTTGCTGAGCAGTTCTTC | CASSGTGTDPFAEQFF
TRBJ2-1 | few | TRBD1 | TRBV10-3 | TGTGCCATCAGTGCCCGGACAGGAGCGGCCAATGAGCAGTTCTTC | CAISARTGAANEQFF
TRBJ2-1 | NA | TRBD2 | TRBV12-3/TRBV12-4 | TGTGCCAGCAGCCCGGGACTAGCCTACAATGAGCAGTTCTTC | CASSPGLAYNEQFF
TRBJ2-3 | many | NA | TRBV7-9 | TGTGCCAGCAGCTCTGAGGGGGGAAGCACAGATACGCAGTATTTT | CASSSEGGSTDTQYF
TRBJ1-1 | few | TRBD1 | TRBV6-2/TRBV6-3 | TGTGCCAGCAGTGTCTCGGACAGGGGGGACACTGAAGCTTTCTTT | CASSVSDRGDTEAFF
TRBJ2-6 | few | NA | TRBV11-2 | TGTGCCAGCAGCACCCCTGTTGATTCGGGGGCCAACGTCCTGACTTTC | CASSTPVDSGANVLTF
TRBJ2-5 | many | TRBD1 | TRBV29-1 | TGCAGCGTTGAAGGGGCTCCGGGACAGGGAGCGACCCAGTACTTC | CSVEGAPGQGATQYF
TRBJ2-3 | many | NA | TRBV5-1 | TGCGCCAGCAGCTTGGAAGATGGGTACACAGATACGCAGTATTTT | CASSLEDGYTDTQYF
TRBJ2-1 | many | NA | TRBV24-1 | TGTGCCACCGAAGGCAGGGGATTCTACAATGAGCAGTTCTTC | CATEGRGFYNEQFF
TRBJ1-6 | many | NA | TRBV7-9 | TGTGCCAGCAGCCAGATCCAGTTCTCCTATAATTCACCCCTCCACTTT | CASSQIQFSYNSPLHF
TRBJ2-7 | few | TRBD2 | TRBV27 | TGTGCCAGCGCGACGAGGACTAGCGAGGCCTACGAGCAGTACTTC | CASATRTSEAYEQYF
TRBJ1-1 | many | NA | TRBV5-1 | TGCGCCAGCAGCTTGGGTTACAGTGGGAACACTGAAGCTTTCTTT | CASSLGYSGNTEAFF
TRBJ2-7 | many | NA | TRBV2 | TGTGCCAGCAAAGGAGGGTCTGGCTACGAGCAGTACTTC | CASKGGSGYEQYF
TRBJ2-5 | many | TRBD2 | TRBV5-1 | TGCGCCAGCAGAGCCCCCTTGGCGGGGGAACAAGAGACCCAGTACTTC | CASRAPLAGEQETQYF
TRBJ1-1 | many | NA | TRBV28 | TGTGCCAGCAGTTTTTTAGCTATGAACACTGAAGCTTTCTTT | CASSFLAMNTEAFF
TRBJ2-7 | many | NA | TRBV7-9 | TGTGCCAGCAGCCCTCCTGTCGGGGGTCCTTACGAGCAGTACTTC | CASSPPVGGPYEQYF
TRBJ2-7 | many | NA | TRBV27 | TGTGCCAGCAGTTTATTTCTGGGATACGAGCAGTACTTC | CASSLFLGYEQYF
TRBJ2-1 | many | NA | TRBV29-1 | TGCAGCGTGGGGGGCGGGGACTCCTACAATGAGCAGTTCTTC | CSVGGGDSYNEQFF
TRBJ2-4 | few | NA | TRBV12-3/TRBV12-4 | TGTGCCAGCAGCCAAGGGGAGCTAGCCAAAAACATTCAGTACTTC | CASSQGELAKNIQYF
TRBJ2-7 | many | NA | TRBV9 | TGTGCCAGCAGCGTAGGGGCAGGGCTCGAGCAGTACTTC | CASSVGAGLEQYF
TRBJ1-1 | many | NA | TRBV4-3 | TGCGCCAGCAGCCATACGAAAAATGAAGCTTTCTTT | CASSHTKNEAFF
TRBJ2-7 | many | NA | TRBV20-1 | TGCAGTGCTAGAGATCCCGGGGCTAGCTCCTACGAGCAGTACTTC | CSARDPGASSYEQYF
TRBJ1-3 | many | TRBD1 | TRBV28 | TGTGCCAGCAGCGGTCGGGACAGGGGGCGGTCTGGAAACACCATATATTTT | CASSGRDRGRSGNTIYF